The 6 T cell receptor beta chains in this list originate from one sample, sequenced in a study of blood T cell repertoires in COVID-19. The protocol was immunoSEQ multiplex PCR, while the TCRdb copy is restricted to in-frame clones and leaves out a portion. Of 90,000 to 150,000 clones detected, 70% to 80% appear once; the ten largest clones hold roughly 4%. The source material was peripheral blood. The receptors originated from a woman aged 80 or over with acute or convalescent COVID-19.

J is TRBJ1-6 and V is TRBV28, with a possible D match to TRBD1 (5 bases). CDR1 is MDHEN and CDR2 is SYDVKM in the germline V gene. V lost 2 bases and J 8 bases, leaving 10 bases between the germline ends. This CDR3 contains 14 residues. CDR3 protein: CASSLRGSYSPLHF. DNA for the CDR3: TGTGCCAGCAGTTTAAGGGGAAGTTATTCACCCCTCCACTTT.

The rearrangement uses TRBV3-1 (or the pseudogene TRBV3-2) and TRBJ1-2; maybe TRBD1 (5 bases). Germline V CDR1 and CDR2: LGHDT, YNNKEL (reference sequence). CDR3 length: 14 amino acids. V was cut by 8 bases and J by 0 bases, with 13 bases left in between. CDR3: CASGWGSTNYGYTF. CDR3 nucleotide sequence: TGTGCCAGCGGGTGGGGCAGCACTAACTATGGCTACACCTTC.

The chain links TRBV5-6 to TRBJ1-1, with D unresolved. The CDR3 is made up of 15 amino acids. The V gene lost 3 bases and the J gene lost 5 bases, with 17 bases spanning the gap. The germline V gene has CDR1 SGHDT and CDR2 YYEEEE. The CDR3 protein is CASSSGSLGGTEAFF. CDR3 coding DNA: TGTGCCAGCAGCTCCGGAAGTCTCGGCGGGACTGAAGCTTTCTTT.

The V call is TRBV2, the J call TRBJ1-2; D possibly corresponds to TRBD1 (6 bases). Deletions cut 6 bases from V and 8 bases from J, with 13 bases between. Looked up from germline, CDR1 is SNHLY and CDR2 is FYNNEI. This CDR3 comprises 12 residues. CDR3 residues: CASRASGDGYTF. Written as DNA, the CDR3 is TGTGCCAGCAGAGCTTCAGGGGACGGCTACACCTTC. The full variable domain, completed using reference TRBV2 and TRBJ1-2, is EPEVTQTPSHQVTQMGQEVILRCVPISNHLYFYWYRQILGQKVEFLVSFYNNEISEKSEIFDDQFSVERPDGSNFTLKIRSTKLEDSAMYFCASRASGDGYTFGSGTRLTVV.

This clone was observed a single time. The rearrangement joins TRBV5-1 to TRBJ1-2; TRBD1 matches 11 bases. CDR3 size: 15 residues. After removal of 2 bases from V and 8 bases from J, the junction contained 8 bases not matched to a gene. Germline V gene sequence: CDR1 SGHRS, CDR2 YFSETQ. CDR3 sequence: CASSFRTGGRGGYTF. In nucleotides, the CDR3 is TGCGCCAGCAGCTTCCGGACAGGGGGCAGAGGGGGCTACACCTTC.

V gene TRBV10-3 combines with J gene TRBJ1-1; no reliable D call. V lost 3 bases and J 1 base, leaving 6 bases between the germline ends. The germline gives CDR1 ENHRY, CDR2 SYGVKD. The CDR3 runs to 13 residues. CDR3 amino acids: CAISETANTEAFF. The CDR3 DNA reads TGTGCCATCAGTGAAACAGCGAACACTGAAGCTTTCTTT.